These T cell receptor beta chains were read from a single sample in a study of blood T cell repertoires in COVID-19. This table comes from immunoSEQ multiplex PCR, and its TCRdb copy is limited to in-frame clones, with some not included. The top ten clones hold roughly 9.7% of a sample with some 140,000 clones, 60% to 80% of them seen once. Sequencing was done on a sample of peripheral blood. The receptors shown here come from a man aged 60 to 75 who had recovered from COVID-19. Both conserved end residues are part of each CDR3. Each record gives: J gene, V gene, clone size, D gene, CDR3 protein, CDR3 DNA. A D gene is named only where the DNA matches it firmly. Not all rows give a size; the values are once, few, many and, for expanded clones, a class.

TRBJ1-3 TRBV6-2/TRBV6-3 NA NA CASTPRRSSGNTIYF TGTGCCAGCACCCCGAGGCGCTCCTCTGGAAACACCATATATTTT
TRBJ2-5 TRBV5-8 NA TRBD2 CASSLGGRAAETQYF TGTGCCAGCAGCTTGGGTGGGAGGGCCGCGGAGACCCAGTACTTC
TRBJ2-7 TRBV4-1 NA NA CASSLGSAGAVYEQYF TGCGCCAGCAGCCTTGGGTCCGCCGGAGCCGTTTATGAGCAGTACTTC
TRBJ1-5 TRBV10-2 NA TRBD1 CASSEGTGRQPQHF TGCGCCAGCAGTGAGGGGACAGGGCGCCAGCCCCAGCATTTT
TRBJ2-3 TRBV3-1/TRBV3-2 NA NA CASSYTDTQYF TGTGCCAGCAGCTACACAGATACGCAGTATTTT
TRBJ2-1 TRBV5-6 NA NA CASSLGGYGEQFF TGTGCCAGCAGCTTGGGAGGGTATGGTGAGCAGTTCTTC
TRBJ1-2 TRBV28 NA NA CASRTPQGNYGYTF TGTGCCAGCAGAACACCACAGGGAAACTATGGCTACACCTTC
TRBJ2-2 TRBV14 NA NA CASSQEWTVSVPGELFF TGTGCCAGCAGCCAAGAATGGACTGTATCTGTCCCCGGGGAGCTGTTTTTT
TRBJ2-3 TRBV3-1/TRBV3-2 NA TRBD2 CASSQELRLAGMIDTQYF TGTGCCAGCAGCCAAGAATTGCGACTAGCGGGGATGATAGATACGCAGTATTTT
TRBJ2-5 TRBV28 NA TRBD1 CASRDRVQETQYF TGTGCCAGCCGAGACAGGGTCCAAGAGACCCAGTACTTC
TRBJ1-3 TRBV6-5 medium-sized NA CASSMEASGNTIYF TGTGCCAGCAGTATGGAGGCCTCTGGAAACACCATATATTTT
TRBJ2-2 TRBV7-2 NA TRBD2 CASRRSGLNTGELFF TGTGCCAGCAGACGTAGCGGGTTGAACACCGGGGAGCTGTTTTTT
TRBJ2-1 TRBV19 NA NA CASSSQGIGEQFF TGTGCCAGTAGTTCACAGGGAATTGGTGAGCAGTTCTTC
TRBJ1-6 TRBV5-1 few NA CASREGLMNSPLHF TGCGCCAGCAGGGAGGGACTGATGAATTCACCCCTCCACTTT
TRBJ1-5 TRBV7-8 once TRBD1 CASSSDRGTGVNQPQHF TGTGCCAGCAGCTCGGACCGCGGGACAGGGGTAAATCAGCCCCAGCATTTT
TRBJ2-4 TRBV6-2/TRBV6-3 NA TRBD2 CASSSRTSGGSKNIQYF TGTGCCAGCAGTTCGAGGACTAGCGGGGGCTCCAAAAACATTCAGTACTTC
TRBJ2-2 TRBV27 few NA CASSLSSGELFF TGTGCCAGCAGTTTATCCTCCGGGGAGCTGTTTTTT
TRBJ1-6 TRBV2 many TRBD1 CASRVSDREVLGSYNSPLHF TGTGCCAGCAGAGTCTCCGACAGGGAAGTATTAGGCTCCTATAATTCACCCCTCCACTTT
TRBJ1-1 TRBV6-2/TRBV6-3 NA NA CASSYKSRGTEAFF TGTGCCAGCAGTTACAAGTCTCGGGGGACTGAAGCTTTCTTT
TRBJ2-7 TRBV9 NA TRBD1 CASSEGTESSYEQYF TGTGCCAGCAGCGAGGGGACAGAAAGCTCCTACGAGCAGTACTTC
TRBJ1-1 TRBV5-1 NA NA CASSLAGPGFGTEAFF TGCGCCAGCAGCTTGGCTGGCCCGGGGTTCGGCACTGAAGCTTTCTTT
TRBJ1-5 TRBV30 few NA CAYETGMDQPQHF TGTGCCTACGAAACAGGGATGGATCAGCCCCAGCATTTT
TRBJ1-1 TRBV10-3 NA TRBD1 CAISELSAGQGSTEAFF TGTGCCATCAGTGAGTTGAGTGCGGGACAGGGGAGCACTGAAGCTTTCTTT
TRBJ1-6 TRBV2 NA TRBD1 CASRPGQGFLALHF TGTGCCAGCAGGCCGGGACAGGGTTTTCTGGCCCTCCACTTT
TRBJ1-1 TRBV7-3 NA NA CASSGQLMNTEAFF TGTGCCAGCAGCGGACAGCTCATGAACACTGAAGCTTTCTTT
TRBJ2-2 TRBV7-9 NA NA CASSAGLFRLFF TGTGCCAGCAGCGCGGGACTCTTCCGACTGTTTTTT
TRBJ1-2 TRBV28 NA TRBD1 CASRIRTGMYGYTF TGTGCCAGCAGAATACGGACAGGGATGTATGGCTACACCTTC
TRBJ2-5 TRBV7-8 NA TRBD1 CASSLALRDRGETQYF TGTGCCAGCAGCTTAGCGCTTAGGGACAGGGGGGAGACCCAGTACTTC
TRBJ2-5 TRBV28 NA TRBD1 CASRPSQGALGETQYF TGTGCCAGCAGACCCTCCCAGGGGGCGTTGGGAGAGACCCAGTACTTC
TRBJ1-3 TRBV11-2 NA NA CASSLDPGSGNTIYF TGTGCCAGCAGCTTAGATCCAGGCTCTGGAAACACCATATATTTT
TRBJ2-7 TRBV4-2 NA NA CASSQDFDSSYEQYF TGTGCCAGCAGCCAAGATTTCGACAGCTCCTACGAGCAGTACTTC
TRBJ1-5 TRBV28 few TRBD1 CASTGQGGNNQPQHF TGTGCCAGCACCGGACAGGGTGGGAACAATCAGCCCCAGCATTTT
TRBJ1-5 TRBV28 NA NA CASSPTGYQPQHF TGTGCCAGCAGTCCCACAGGGTATCAGCCCCAGCATTTT
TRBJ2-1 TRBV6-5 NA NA CASSKRLGGDEQFF TGTGCCAGCAGCAAAAGACTAGGTGGCGATGAGCAGTTCTTC
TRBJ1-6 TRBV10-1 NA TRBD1 CASRQTGSTNSPLHF TGCGCCAGCAGACAGACAGGGTCGACCAATTCACCCCTCCACTTT
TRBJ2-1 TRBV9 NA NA CASSPAGDPYNEQFF TGTGCCAGCAGCCCCGCAGGGGACCCCTACAATGAGCAGTTCTTC